The 12 T cell receptor beta chains given below trace back to one sample, sequenced in a study of radiotherapy plus CTLA-4 blockade in lung cancer. Using immunoSEQ multiplex PCR, the repertoire was profiled, and TCRdb retains in-frame clones only, with some absent. The table shows about 38,000 clones, with over 70% occurring only once. This specimen was peripheral blood, taken from a patient treated with radiotherapy plus ipilimumab. The source of these receptors is a human donor with non-small cell lung cancer who had stable disease on radiotherapy plus ipilimumab.

The chain is built from TRBV4-1 and TRBJ1-3; D gene uncertain. The CDR3 consists of 15 residues. Trimming took 5 bases from V and 0 from J, leaving 11 bases between them. Germline loops: CDR1 MGHRA, CDR2 YSYEKL. In DNA form, the CDR3 reads TGCGCCAGCAGCTTAGACATGAGCTCTGGAAACACCATATATTTT. Translating it yields CASSLDMSSGNTIYF.

This chain links TRBV6-5 with TRBJ1-1; possible D gene TRBD1, 6 bases. The V end lost 5 bases, the J end lost 0 bases, and 13 bases lay between the germline ends. The germline V gene has CDR1 MNHEY and CDR2 SVGAGI. The CDR3 has 15 residues. The CDR3 DNA reads TGTGCCAGCAGTGCGATCACAGGGATGAACACTGAAGCTTTCTTT. Its protein product is CASSAITGMNTEAFF.

The sample holds a few counts of this clone. The chain employs TRBV5-4 and TRBJ1-6; TRBD1 aligns across 7 bases. The CDR3 contains 15 residues. CDR1 is SGHNT, CDR2 YYREEE, per germline (reference sequence). Trimming removed 4 bases from V and 5 bases from J; junction bases left unmatched: 6. The CDR3 region has the DNA TGTGCCAGCAGCCCCGGGACAGCGAATAATTCACCCCTCCACTTT. Translating gives CASSPGTANNSPLHF.

The chain is built from TRBV28 and TRBJ1-2; 8 bases line up with TRBD1. The germline V gene encodes CDR1 MDHEN and CDR2 SYDVKM. Unmatched junction bases numbered 10, after V lost 6 bases and J lost 4 bases. The CDR3 is 15 residues long. This CDR3 reads CASSPRGTGSYGYTF. The CDR3 nucleotides read TGTGCCAGCAGCCCTCGAGGGACAGGATCCTATGGCTACACCTTC.

In this sample, this clone turned up a few times. The V call is TRBV13, the J call TRBJ2-5, with 8 bases matching TRBD1. The CDR3 consists of 15 residues. Germline V gene lookup returns CDR1 PRHDT and CDR2 FYEKMQ (reference sequence). The ends lost 5 bases at V and 4 bases at J; junction bases unmatched: 9. The CDR3 region is CASSPSRGQRETQYF. CDR3 coding DNA: TGTGCCAGCAGCCCCTCCAGGGGGCAGAGAGAGACCCAGTACTTC.

About this clone itself: One end of the junction does not line up with germline, which may come from a read error. The sample contains more than one DNA sequence encoding this CDR3. The V call is TRBV15, the J call TRBJ2-2; TRBD2 agrees at 11 bases. In germline, CDR1 is LNHNV, CDR2 YYDKDF (reference sequence). This CDR3 region has 15 residues. CDR3 residues: CATSSGGANTGELFF. CDR3 in DNA: TGCGCCACAAGTAGCGGGGGGGCGAACACCGGGGAGCTGTTTTTT.

This chain uses TRBV27 with TRBJ1-3; 7 bases agree with TRBD1. V shed 3 bases, J shed 2 bases, and the junction held 1 base outside the gene matches. CDR3 length: 14 residues. Germline V gives CDR1 MNHEY, CDR2 SMNVEV (reference sequence). CDR3 protein: CASSLTGPGNTIYF. CDR3 in DNA: TGTGCCAGCAGTTTGACAGGGCCTGGAAACACCATATATTTT.

This clone was detected only once. V gene TRBV30 combines with J gene TRBJ2-1, with D perhaps assigned TRBD1 or TRBD2 (6 bases each). Trimming removed 4 bases at V and 0 bases at J, with 16 bases between. The CDR3 totals 16 residues. Germline CDR1 reads GTSNPN; CDR2 reads SVGIG (reference sequence). Here the CDR3 DNA reads TGTGCCTGGATTAAGAGGGGGGCGAGCTCCTACAATGAGCAGTTCTTC. Its translation is CAWIKRGASSYNEQFF.

In this sample, this clone turned up once. J is TRBJ1-3 and V is TRBV4-1; D may be TRBD1 (6 bases). Trimming pared 1 base from V and 2 bases from J, leaving 9 bases between. Germline V lookup: CDR1 MGHRA, CDR2 YSYEKL. This CDR3 region has 15 residues. The CDR3 DNA is TGCGCCAGCAGCCAAGCACAGGGCACTGGAAACACCATATATTTT. Encoded protein: CASSQAQGTGNTIYF.

The J gene is TRBJ1-1, the V gene TRBV29-1; a possible D gene is TRBD1 (5 bases). The CDR3 extends over 14 amino acids. CDR1 SQVTM and CDR2 ANQGSEA come from the germline V gene. The germline V and J ends were trimmed by 6 bases and 0 bases, with 14 bases remaining between them. This CDR3 is CSVVAGFMNTEAFF. As DNA, the CDR3 is TGCAGCGTCGTCGCAGGGTTCATGAACACTGAAGCTTTCTTT.

The genes are TRBV14 and TRBJ1-1, with TRBD1 as a possible D gene (5 bases). Trimming removed 0 bases from V and 3 bases from J, with 5 bases in between. Germline CDR1 SGHDN, CDR2 FVKESK. This CDR3 has 13 residues. The DNA for the CDR3 is TGTGCCAGCAGCCAAGAGGGGGACACTGAAGCTTTCTTT. Residues: CASSQEGDTEAFF. The full variable domain, in which reference TRBV14 and TRBJ1-1 provide the parts outside the CDR3, is EAGVTQFPSHSVIEKGQTVTLRCDPISGHDNLYWYRRVMGKEIKFLLHFVKESKQDESGMPNNRFLAERTGGTYSTLKVQPAELEDSGVYFCASSQEGDTEAFFGQGTRLTVV.

The chain couples TRBV7-7 to TRBJ2-3, with D unresolved. Trimming left V 1 base short and J 4 bases short, with 6 bases between. The CDR3 spans 13 residues. Germline V gene data show CDR1 as SSHAT and CDR2 as FNYEAQ (reference sequence). CDR3: CASSLERSDTQYF. The CDR3 coding sequence is TGTGCCAGCAGCTTAGAACGTTCAGATACGCAGTATTTT.